This entry lists 24 T cell receptor beta chains sequenced from one sample in a study of T cells after yellow fever vaccination. TCRdb re-called the 5' RACE reads with MiXCR, one entry per CDR3 protein. Of 500,000 to 650,000 distinct CDR3 sequences in the sample, roughly 14% were seen once. The sequences come from PBMCs, collected on the day of the yellow fever booster vaccination. Receptors originate from a man aged 25 to 40 who received the YFV17D yellow fever vaccine.

The table lists this clonotype with a few counts. The rearrangement joins TRBV18 to TRBJ1-1; 8 positions agree with TRBD1. V lost 3 bases to trimming and J lost 0 bases; unmatched junction nucleotides: 9. This CDR3 region has 17 residues. CDR1 and CDR2 from the germline V gene are KGHSH and LQKENI. The CDR3 spells CASSPPGQVRMNTEAFF. The CDR3, as DNA: TGTGCCAGCTCACCCCCGGGACAGGTGCGCATGAACACTGAAGCTTTCTTT.

This clonotype appeared a few times. V is TRBV25-1 and J is TRBJ1-6; 7 positions match TRBD1. Unmatched junction bases numbered 5, after V lost 6 bases and J lost 6 bases. The CDR3 runs to 14 residues. From germline, CDR1 is MGHDK and CDR2 SYGVNS. This chain's CDR3 is CASRQTGFNSPLHF. DNA for the CDR3: TGTGCCAGCAGGCAGACAGGGTTTAATTCACCCCTCCACTTT. Drawing the rest from reference TRBV25-1 and TRBJ1-6, the complete variable domain is EADIYQTPRYLVIGTGKKITLECSQTMGHDKMYWYQQDPGMELHLIHYSYGVNSTEKGDLSSESTVSRIRTEHFPLTLESARPSHTSQYLCASRQTGFNSPLHFGNGTRLTVT.

This clonotype occurred a few times. V and J are TRBV28 and TRBJ1-6, with a tentative D call TRBD1 (6 bases). There are 15 residues in the CDR3. Germline V gene data show CDR1 as MDHEN and CDR2 as SYDVKM. Trimming took 2 bases from V and 7 from J, leaving 12 bases between them. The DNA for the CDR3 is TGTGCCAGCAGTTTAGGGGGAGGGGGAAATTCACCCCTCCACTTT. Residues: CASSLGGGGNSPLHF.

The gene calls are TRBV5-6 and TRBJ1-2; tentatively, D is TRBD1 (6 bases). The CDR3 sequence is 16 residues long. The V and J ends lost 4 bases and 4 bases respectively, with 20 bases between them. The germline V gene encodes CDR1 SGHDT and CDR2 YYEEEE. The CDR3 is CASSGGGPVLGYGYTF. The DNA for the CDR3 is TGTGCCAGCAGCGGGGGGGGGCCCGTCCTAGGCTATGGCTACACCTTC.

This clonotype has only a few counts. The rearrangement joins TRBV7-2 to TRBJ1-5, with 9 nucleotides matching TRBD1. V trimming: 5 bases; J trimming: 5 bases; junction bases outside the gene matches: 13. This CDR3 comprises 17 residues. Per germline, CDR1 SGHTA and CDR2 FQGNSA. CDR3 sequence reads: CASSPTPDRGFDQPQHF. The CDR3 coding sequence is TGTGCCAGCAGCCCTACACCCGACAGGGGGTTCGATCAGCCCCAGCATTTT.

This chain connects TRBV15 to TRBJ1-2; D uncertain. The CDR3 consists of 12 residues. Germline V gene sequence: CDR1 LNHNV, CDR2 YYDKDF (reference sequence). Trimming removed 5 bases from V and 6 bases from J, with 10 bases in between. The CDR3: CATSSRWDGYTF. As DNA, the CDR3 is TGTGCCACCAGCTCCCGGTGGGATGGCTACACCTTC. The full variable domain, completed using reference TRBV15 and TRBJ1-2, is DAMVIQNPRYQVTQFGKPVTLSCSQTLNHNVMYWYQQKSSQAPKLLFHYYDKDFNNEADTPDNFQSRRPNTSFCFLDIRSPGLGDTAMYLCATSSRWDGYTFGSGTRLTVV.

This clonotype was counted a few times. This chain links TRBV29-1 with TRBJ2-7, with 7 bases that match TRBD2. Trimming at V came to 5 bases and at J to 0 bases, leaving 7 bases not matched to a gene. Germline V gene lookup returns CDR1 SQVTM and CDR2 ANQGSEA. CDR3 length: 14 amino acids. CDR3 in DNA: TGCAGCGTTCGTACTAGCGCGAGCTCCTACGAGCAGTACTTC. This sequence encodes CSVRTSASSYEQYF.

Ten or more counts support this clonotype. The junction does not match germline at one end; this may be a read error. The chain links TRBV20-1 to TRBJ2-1; 16 bases are a match to TRBD2. The CDR3 loop spans 17 amino acids. The germline V gene has CDR1 DFQATT and CDR2 SNEGSKA (reference sequence). Here the CDR3 DNA reads TGCAGTGCCCTCCCCATCGGGACTAGCGGGAGGGCCACCACGGAGGTCTTC. Translation: CSALPIGTSGRATTEVF.

The chain combines TRBV12-3 or TRBV12-4 with TRBJ2-5, with unresolved D. CDR3 length equals 13 residues. Trimming took 4 bases from V and 3 from J, leaving 9 bases between them. CDR3 in DNA: TGTGCCAGCAGTTCTAGGAGTGAAGAGACCCAGTACTTC. Translating it yields CASSSRSEETQYF.

This clonotype was counted at least ten times. The genes are TRBV10-3 and TRBJ2-5; TRBD1 aligns across 10 bases. Germline V gene data show CDR1 as ENHRY and CDR2 as SYGVKD. J was trimmed by 5 bases and V by 3 bases; bases with no gene match: 6. This CDR3 has 15 amino acids. In DNA, the CDR3 is TGTGCCATCAGTGACCCGACAGGGGGCCTGGAGACCCAGTACTTC. Encoded protein: CAISDPTGGLETQYF.

The chain has TRBV12-3 or TRBV12-4 and TRBJ2-7; maybe TRBD1 (6 bases). Trimming stripped 5 bases from V and 5 bases from J, with 13 bases between. CDR3 length: 13 amino acids. CDR3 coding DNA: TGTGCCAGCAGTCACCGACAGGTCAACGAGCAGTACTTC. Its translation is CASSHRQVNEQYF.

This clonotype was recorded a few times. The chain recombines TRBV7-2 with TRBJ2-7; D may be TRBD1 (6 bases). The CDR3 is made up of 12 amino acids. Germline V CDR1 and CDR2: SGHTA, FQGNSA. V dropped 1 base and J dropped 9 bases, with 10 bases sitting between them. Written as DNA, the CDR3 is TGTGCCAGCAGCTTAGACAGGGTACGGCAGTACTTC. Amino acids: CASSLDRVRQYF.

The rearrangement uses TRBV29-1 and TRBJ2-7; no firm D call. CDR1 is SQVTM, CDR2 ANQGSEA, per germline. The germline V and J ends were trimmed by 1 base and 5 bases, with 9 bases remaining between them. The CDR3 has 12 residues. The CDR3 protein is CSVEGIWNEQYF. For the CDR3, the DNA is TGCAGCGTTGAAGGGATTTGGAACGAGCAGTACTTC.

The chain employs TRBV5-1 and TRBJ1-4; 9 bases fit TRBD1. CDR3 length equals 16 residues. With 2 bases clipped from V and 3 bases from J, the junction kept 5 bases outside the gene matches. Per the germline V gene, CDR1 is SGHRS and CDR2 is YFSETQ. DNA for the CDR3: TGCGCCAGCAGCTTCACGACAGGGGGTGCTAATGAAAAACTGTTTTTT. Its protein product is CASSFTTGGANEKLFF.

This clonotype has a handful of counts. The chain uses TRBV30 and TRBJ2-1; 10 positions agree with TRBD2. The ends lost 0 bases at V and 4 bases at J; junction bases unmatched: 3. The germline gives CDR1 GTSNPN, CDR2 SVGIG (reference sequence). CDR3 length: 15 amino acids. The CDR3 region is CAWSVLAGAYNEQFF. DNA of the CDR3: TGTGCCTGGAGTGTCCTAGCGGGAGCGTACAATGAGCAGTTCTTC.

This clonotype was seen a handful of times. J is TRBJ2-1 and V is TRBV11-2; 8 bases fit TRBD2. The length of the CDR3 is 17 residues. V lost 4 bases to trimming and J lost 7 bases; unmatched junction nucleotides: 15. Germline CDR1 reads SGHAT; CDR2 reads FQNNGV. The CDR3 loop is CASSSVRFSGIANEQFF. Written as DNA, the CDR3 is TGTGCCAGCAGCTCGGTACGATTTAGCGGGATAGCTAATGAGCAGTTCTTC.

V usage is TRBV20-1 and J usage is TRBJ2-3; no reliable D call. In germline, CDR1 is DFQATT, CDR2 SNEGSKA (reference sequence). CDR3 length equals 11 residues. CDR3 DNA: TGCAGCGAGGCCCTTGGGGATACGCAGTATTTT. Translating it yields CSEALGDTQYF.

This clonotype was detected only a few times. The chain employs TRBV6-1 and TRBJ1-2, with D possibly TRBD1 on 5 matching bases. CDR3 length: 14 amino acids. Germline V gene sequence: CDR1 MNHNS, CDR2 SASEGT. Trimming left V 7 bases short and J 3 bases short, with 15 bases between. The CDR3 loop reads CASTPGPLDYGYTF. CDR3 in DNA: TGTGCCAGCACCCCGGGGCCGCTTGACTATGGCTACACCTTC.

The V gene is TRBV19, the J gene TRBJ2-1; no definite D call. This CDR3 contains 18 residues. V shed 6 bases and J shed 1 base, with 22 bases lying between them. Germline V gives CDR1 LNHDA, CDR2 SQIVND (reference sequence). In nucleotides, the CDR3 is TGTGCCAGTAGACCCCGTTTGTTGTTGGTTGGATCCTACAATGAGCAGTTCTTC. It translates to CASRPRLLLVGSYNEQFF.

The chain joins TRBV5-6 to TRBJ2-1; weak D call: TRBD1 (6 bases). The CDR3 spans 13 residues. V shed 4 bases and J shed 10 bases, with 15 bases lying between them. CDR1 is SGHDT, CDR2 YYEEEE, per germline. In DNA, the CDR3 is TGTGCCAGCAGCCGGGACACAGAAAACGAGCAGTTCTTC. Its translation is CASSRDTENEQFF.

The rearrangement links TRBV9 to TRBJ2-3; D perhaps matches TRBD1 (6 bases). The V end was cut by 4 bases, the J end by 3 bases, with 12 bases between. The CDR3 is made up of 14 amino acids. Germline V gene data show CDR1 as SGDLS and CDR2 as YYNGEE. CDR3 amino acids: CASSSRTETDTQYF. CDR3 coding DNA: TGTGCCAGCAGCTCAAGGACAGAAACAGATACGCAGTATTTT.

The genes are TRBV5-1 and TRBJ2-2; the D is unclear. V gave up 0 bases and J gave up 4 bases, with 10 bases separating them. This CDR3 is 15 amino acids long. From germline, CDR1 is SGHRS and CDR2 YFSETQ. The CDR3 DNA reads TGCGCCAGCAGCTTGGTGGTAGACGCCACCGGGGAGCTGTTTTTT. Translating gives CASSLVVDATGELFF.

The chain couples TRBV5-6 to TRBJ2-5; D perhaps matches TRBD1 (6 bases). There are 14 residues in the CDR3. CDR1 and CDR2 from the germline V gene are SGHDT and YYEEEE. Trimming left V 0 bases short and J 4 bases short, with 10 bases between. Here the CDR3 reads CASSLARGAETQYF. For the CDR3, the DNA is TGTGCCAGCAGCTTGGCCAGGGGTGCAGAGACCCAGTACTTC.

V gene TRBV9 combines with J gene TRBJ2-5; TRBD2 matches 7 bases. Per the germline V gene, CDR1 is SGDLS and CDR2 is YYNGEE. The length of the CDR3 is 16 residues. V trimming: 0 bases; J trimming: 3 bases; junction bases outside the gene matches: 8. CDR3: CASSVGGGGTEETQYF. The DNA of the CDR3 is TGTGCCAGCAGCGTAGGGGGGGGAGGAACCGAAGAGACCCAGTACTTC.